This T cell receptor (beta chain) came from a study of blood T cell repertoires in COVID-19. Study at large: Sites in the United States, Italy and Spain provided acute and convalescent COVID-19 samples. PBMCs, B-cell-depleted T cells, or T cells were the source of the cDNA or gDNA that made up the material.

Germline CDR1 and CDR2: DFQATT and SNEGSKA (reference sequence). The CDR3 consists of 13 residues. J gave up 6 bases and V 3 bases, and 5 bases lay outside the gene matches. Under the authors' procedure: It was from reference gene primer amplification that nucleated cell counts were estimated. Some clones are missing from TCRdb's copy, which holds only in-frame ones; the method was immunoSEQ multiplex PCR. V, J and clone size reflect that table, while D and trimming were determined from the DNA. The sample has approximately 66,000 clones, nearly 90% seen once. This chain connects TRBV20-1 to TRBJ1-5; 7 bases line up with TRBD1. The sample consisted of peripheral blood. This TCR was sampled from a man in his 60s with acute or convalescent COVID-19. In DNA form, the CDR3 reads TGCAGTGCTAGTCAGGGGGAAGCTCAGCCCCAGCATTTT. Translated: CSASQGEAQPQHF.